Given below is one T cell receptor beta chain in context. The data were produced by immunoSEQ multiplex PCR, yet TCRdb's version contains in-frame clones alone and is incomplete. The sample includes 55,000 to 75,000 clones, 91% seen only once; the top ten take about 3.9%. The sample is drawn from a study of technical replicates of blood from a few donors. Trimming removed 4 bases from V and 7 bases from J; junction bases left unmatched: 8. The CDR3 runs 15 residues. Looked up from germline, CDR1 is SGHDT and CDR2 is YYEEEE. The chain combines TRBV5-6 with TRBJ2-1; TRBD1 matches at 10 bases. The material sequenced was PBMCs. This receptor was obtained from a human donor in good health. Some clones in this sample may be carry-over from other donors' samples. CDR3 in DNA: TGTGCCAGCAGCCCCGGGACAGGGGTCCGTAATGAGCAGTTCTTC. It encodes CASSPGTGVRNEQFF.